The rows below give T cell receptor beta chains drawn from one sample of a study of blood T cell repertoires in COVID-19. Assay used: immunoSEQ multiplex PCR; TCRdb lists only in-frame clones, some missing. The profile shows 44,000 or so clones, 75% to 85% of them singletons. The sequencing sample was made of peripheral blood. All receptors derive from a man at least 80 years old in a cohort sampled during active COVID-19. Both conserved end residues are part of each CDR3. The order of the fields is J gene, clone size, V gene, D gene, CDR3 DNA, CDR3 protein. D genes are given only for firm matches. Not all rows give a size; the values are once, few, many and, for expanded clones, a class.

TRBJ1-2 - TRBV28 - TGTGCCAGCAGCCCGACGGGGTGGGCTAACTATGGCTACACCTTC CASSPTGWANYGYTF
TRBJ2-7 - TRBV6-2/TRBV6-3 - TGTGCCAGCAGACCTGGACAGTCCTGGGGCTACAGGCAGTACTTC CASRPGQSWGYRQYF
TRBJ2-5 - TRBV18 - TGTGCCAGCTCACTGGGGGGCCAAGAGACCCAGTACTTC CASSLGGQETQYF
TRBJ2-7 - TRBV13 - TGTGCCAGCAGCATTAGACAGGTTTACGAGCAGTACTTC CASSIRQVYEQYF
TRBJ2-2 - TRBV27 - TGTGCCAGCAGTTTAGGGAGAGACGGGGAGCTGTTTTTT CASSLGRDGELFF
TRBJ1-2 - TRBV5-4 - TGTGCCAGCAGCTTGAAATCGGGACTCAACTATGGCTACACCTTC CASSLKSGLNYGYTF
TRBJ1-1 - TRBV3-1/TRBV3-2 TRBD1 TGTGCCAGCAGCCCAGGGGGGACTGAAGCTTTCTTT CASSPGGTEAFF
TRBJ2-7 - TRBV28 - TGTGCCACCAGTCCGGGGAGCTCCTACGAGCAGTACTTC CATSPGSSYEQYF
TRBJ2-1 - TRBV9 - TGTGCCAGCAGCGTAAAACTAGTCGATGAGCAGTTCTTC CASSVKLVDEQFF
TRBJ2-1 once TRBV13 TRBD2 TGTGCCAGCAGCTCGATCGTTCTAGCGGGAGGGTACCAGAATGAGCAGTTCTTC CASSSIVLAGGYQNEQFF
TRBJ2-3 once TRBV5-1 TRBD2 TGCGCCAGCAGCACGGGGACTAGCGGGCGATGGGATACGCAGTATTTT CASSTGTSGRWDTQYF
TRBJ1-4 - TRBV30 - TGTGCCTGGAGTGTAAGGGGCGCCGGCAAACTGTTTTTT CAWSVRGAGKLFF
TRBJ2-1 - TRBV30 - TGTGCCTGGAGTGGGAGCGCGATCAGCTCCTACAATGAGCAGTTCTTC CAWSGSAISSYNEQFF
TRBJ2-3 - TRBV10-3 - TGTGCCATCAGTCGGTCGGGGAGGAGCACAGATACGCAGTATTTT CAISRSGRSTDTQYF
TRBJ1-2 - TRBV9 TRBD1 TGTGCCAGCAGCGTCCGGGACAGCACTAACTATGGCTACACCTTC CASSVRDSTNYGYTF
TRBJ1-4 - TRBV5-1 TRBD1 TGCGCCAGCAGCTTAAGGGGCCCAGGGGGTCCTGAAAAACTGTTTTTT CASSLRGPGGPEKLFF
TRBJ2-3 - TRBV27 TRBD2 TGTGCCAGCAGTTTTTGGGGACTAGCGGGAGGGAGGGATACGCAGTATTTT CASSFWGLAGGRDTQYF
TRBJ2-7 - TRBV2 - TGTGCCAGCAGTAACAGGGACCACGAGCAGTACTTC CASSNRDHEQYF
TRBJ2-2 - TRBV10-1 TRBD1 TGCGCCAGCAGTCCTATTCCGGGACAGGGGACGAACGGGGAGCTGTTTTTT CASSPIPGQGTNGELFF
TRBJ2-2 few TRBV28 TRBD2 TGTGCCAGCAGTTCTTCCCGACTAGCGGAGTATTTCACCGGGGAGCTGTTTTTT CASSSSRLAEYFTGELFF
TRBJ2-3 - TRBV28 - TGTGCCAGCAGTTTATTCGGGGGATCGAGAGGTGCTGATACGCAGTATTTT CASSLFGGSRGADTQYF
TRBJ1-5 - TRBV7-2 TRBD1 TGTGCCAGCAGCCTCCAATCCGGGACAGAAAATCAGCCCCAGCATTTT CASSLQSGTENQPQHF
TRBJ2-2 - TRBV7-2 - TGTGCCAGCAGCTGGTTTGACAGACACACCGGGGAGCTGTTTTTT CASSWFDRHTGELFF
TRBJ2-5 - TRBV5-4 - TGTGCCAGCAGCTTGCCGACTCAAGAGACCCAGTACTTC CASSLPTQETQYF
TRBJ2-5 once TRBV23-1 - TGCGCCAGCAAGATCTGGGAGGATAGGGAGACCCAGTACTTC CASKIWEDRETQYF
TRBJ2-1 once TRBV28 - TGTGCCAGCAAGGAGTCGGACAATGAGCAGTTCTTC CASKESDNEQFF
TRBJ1-2 - TRBV6-5 - TGTGCCAGCAGTTACTCGGGAGCAGTGAACTATGGCTACACCTTC CASSYSGAVNYGYTF
TRBJ1-2 once TRBV5-4 TRBD1 TGTGCCAGCACCAAGGACAGGGGCTATGGCTACACCTTC CASTKDRGYGYTF
TRBJ1-5 - TRBV18 - TGTGCCAGCTCACCAGCAGGTAGCAATCAGCCCCAGCATTTT CASSPAGSNQPQHF
TRBJ2-5 - TRBV5-1 TRBD2 TGCGCCAGCAGCACCCAGGGACTAGCGGCTCAAGAGACCCAGTACTTC CASSTQGLAAQETQYF
TRBJ2-5 - TRBV6-5 - TGTGCCAGCAGGAAGACAGGAGATCAAGAGACCCAGTACTTC CASRKTGDQETQYF
TRBJ1-3 few TRBV6-1 - TGTGCCAGCAGTGATGGGGGCAGGGCCTCTGGAAACACCATATATTTT CASSDGGRASGNTIYF
TRBJ2-1 - TRBV5-1 - TGCGCCAGCAGCTTGGCCGCCTCCGGGGTGGAGCAGTTCTTC CASSLAASGVEQFF
TRBJ2-1 - TRBV20-1 - TGCAGTGCTCAGCGGGATGAGCAGTTCTTC CSAQRDEQFF
TRBJ1-1 - TRBV10-3 - TGTGCCATCAGTGAGAGGGGGGGGCGGAACACTGAAGCTTTCTTT CAISERGGRNTEAFF
TRBJ2-1 - TRBV27 TRBD2 TGTGCCAGCAGTCCGGGGGACTATCCCTACAATGAGCAGTTCTTC CASSPGDYPYNEQFF
TRBJ2-3 - TRBV11-2 - TGTGCCAGCAGCCTCAGGGGAGACACAGATACGCAGTATTTT CASSLRGDTDTQYF
TRBJ2-3 - TRBV11-2 TRBD2 TGTGCCAGCAGTTATCTATCTAGGTACGGGACTAGCGGGAGAGTTAGGAGCACAGATACGCAGTATTTT CASSYLSRYGTSGRVRSTDTQYF
TRBJ2-1 - TRBV5-3 TRBD2 TGTGCCAGAAGCGGGAGGGATTTATGCTCCTACAATGAGCAGTTCTTC CARSGRDLCSYNEQFF
TRBJ1-1 - TRBV5-1 - TGCGCCAGCAGCTTGGAGGTGAAGGGGTTGAACACTGAAGCTTTCTTT CASSLEVKGLNTEAFF
TRBJ1-1 - TRBV11-2 TRBD1 TGTGCCAGCAGCACTCCCAGGGGGCGCAACACTGAAGCTTTCTTT CASSTPRGRNTEAFF
TRBJ2-3 - TRBV5-6 - TGTGCCAGCAGCTTAACAGGGAAATTCACAGATACGCAGTATTTT CASSLTGKFTDTQYF
TRBJ2-3 - TRBV28 TRBD1 TGTGCCAGCAGACCTGGTTTGTGGGACAGGGGTACAGATACGCAGTATTTT CASRPGLWDRGTDTQYF
TRBJ2-7 - TRBV6-2/TRBV6-3 - TGTGCCAGCAGTCCCAGGACAGTCTCGAGCTCCTACGAGCAGTACTTC CASSPRTVSSSYEQYF
TRBJ2-3 once TRBV30 TRBD1 TGTGCCTTCGCAGGGGGTCGCACAGATACGCAGTATTTT CAFAGGRTDTQYF
TRBJ1-1 - TRBV10-3 TRBD1 TGTGCCATCAGTGAGTCGTGGCAGGGGGCGGGTGAAGCTTTCTTT CAISESWQGAGEAFF
TRBJ1-2 - TRBV19 - TGTGCCAGTAGTATCATCCCTCCGGGTCCTGGCTACACCTTC CASSIIPPGPGYTF
TRBJ1-5 few TRBV6-1 TRBD1 TGTGCCAGCAGTGGCCGCACAGGGGGTAGCAATCAGCCCCAGCATTTT CASSGRTGGSNQPQHF
TRBJ2-7 - TRBV11-2 TRBD2 TGTGCCAGCAGCCCCCGACTAGCGGGAGGCCTAACCTACGAGCAGTACTTC CASSPRLAGGLTYEQYF
TRBJ2-7 once TRBV3-1/TRBV3-2 TRBD1 TGTGCCAGCAGCCGCGGGACAGGGGGCCATTACGAGCAGTACTTC CASSRGTGGHYEQYF
TRBJ1-5 few TRBV6-5 TRBD1 TGTGCCAGCAGTCTTAACAGGGGCCTCAATCAGCCCCAGCATTTT CASSLNRGLNQPQHF
TRBJ2-3 - TRBV4-3 TRBD1 TGCGCCAGCAGCCAAGATCAGGGGACAGGGGGAAATACGCAGTATTTT CASSQDQGTGGNTQYF
TRBJ2-5 few TRBV6-2/TRBV6-3 TRBD2 TGTGCCAGCAGTTACTCTCTAGCGGGAGGCCCTGACCAAGAGACCCAGTACTTC CASSYSLAGGPDQETQYF
TRBJ1-6 - TRBV10-3 - TGTGCCATCAAAGAGGGCTCCTATAATTCACCCCTCCACTTT CAIKEGSYNSPLHF
TRBJ1-4 - TRBV19 - TGTGCCAGTAGTCTCGGCGGCCTCGGGGAAAAACTGTTTTTT CASSLGGLGEKLFF